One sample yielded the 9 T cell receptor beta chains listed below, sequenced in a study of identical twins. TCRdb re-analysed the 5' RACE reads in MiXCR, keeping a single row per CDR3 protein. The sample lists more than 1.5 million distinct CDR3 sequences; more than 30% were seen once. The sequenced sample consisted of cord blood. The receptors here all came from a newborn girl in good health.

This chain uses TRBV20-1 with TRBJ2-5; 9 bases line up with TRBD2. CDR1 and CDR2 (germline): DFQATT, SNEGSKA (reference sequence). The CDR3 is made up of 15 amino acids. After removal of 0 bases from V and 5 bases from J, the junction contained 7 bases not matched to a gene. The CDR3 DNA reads TGCAGTGCTAGAGATCGCCTAGCGGGACACGAGACCCAGTACTTC. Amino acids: CSARDRLAGHETQYF.

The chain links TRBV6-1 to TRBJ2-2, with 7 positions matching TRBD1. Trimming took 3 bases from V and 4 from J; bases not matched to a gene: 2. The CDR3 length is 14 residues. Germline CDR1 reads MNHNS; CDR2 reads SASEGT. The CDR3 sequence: CASSEAGGTGELFF. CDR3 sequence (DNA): TGTGCCAGCAGTGAGGCAGGGGGCACCGGGGAGCTGTTTTTT.

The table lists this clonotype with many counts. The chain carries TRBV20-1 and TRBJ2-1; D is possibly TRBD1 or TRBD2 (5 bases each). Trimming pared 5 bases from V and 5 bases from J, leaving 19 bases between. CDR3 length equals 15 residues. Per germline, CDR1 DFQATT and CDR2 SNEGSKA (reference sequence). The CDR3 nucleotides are TGCAGTGCTCTATATGGGGGAGTAGTCCACAATGAGCAGTTCTTC. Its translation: CSALYGGVVHNEQFF.

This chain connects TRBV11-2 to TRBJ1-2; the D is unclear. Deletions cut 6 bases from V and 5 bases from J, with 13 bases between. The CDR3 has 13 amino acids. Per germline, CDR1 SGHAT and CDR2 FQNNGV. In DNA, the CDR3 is TGTGCCAGCAGAAAAACAGTGAATTATGGCTACACCTTC. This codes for CASRKTVNYGYTF.

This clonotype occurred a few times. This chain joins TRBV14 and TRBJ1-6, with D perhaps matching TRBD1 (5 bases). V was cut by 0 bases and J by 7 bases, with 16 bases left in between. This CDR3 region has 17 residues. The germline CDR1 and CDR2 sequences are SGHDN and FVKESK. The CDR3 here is CASSQDPAGFANSPLHF. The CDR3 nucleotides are TGTGCCAGCAGCCAAGATCCGGCAGGGTTCGCGAATTCACCCCTCCACTTT.

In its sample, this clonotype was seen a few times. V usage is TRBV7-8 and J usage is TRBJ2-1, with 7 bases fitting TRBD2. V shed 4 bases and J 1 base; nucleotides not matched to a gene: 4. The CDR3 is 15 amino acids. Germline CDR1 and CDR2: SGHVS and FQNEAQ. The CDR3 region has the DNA TGTGCCAGCAGCTCGATTAGCGGGTCCTACAATGAGCAGTTCTTC. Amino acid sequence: CASSSISGSYNEQFF.

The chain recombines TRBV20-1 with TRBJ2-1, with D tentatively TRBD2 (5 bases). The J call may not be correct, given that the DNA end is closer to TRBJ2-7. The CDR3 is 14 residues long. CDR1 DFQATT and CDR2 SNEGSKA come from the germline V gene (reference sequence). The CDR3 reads CSARWSGNHNEQYF. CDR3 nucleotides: TGCAGTGCTAGATGGTCCGGGAACCACAATGAGCAGTACTTC.

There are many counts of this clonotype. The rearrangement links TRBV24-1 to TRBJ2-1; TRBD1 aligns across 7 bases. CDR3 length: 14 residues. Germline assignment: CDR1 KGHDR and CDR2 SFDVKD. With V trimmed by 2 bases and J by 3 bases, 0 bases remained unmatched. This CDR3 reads CATSDWDSYNEQFF. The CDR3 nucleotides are TGTGCCACCAGTGATTGGGACAGCTACAATGAGCAGTTCTTC.

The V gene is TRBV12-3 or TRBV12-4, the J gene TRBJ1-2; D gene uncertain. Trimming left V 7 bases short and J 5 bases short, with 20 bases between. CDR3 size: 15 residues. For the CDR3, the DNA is TGTGCCAGCACCCGACGCCAGACCTCTCAATATGGCTACACCTTC. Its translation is CASTRRQTSQYGYTF.